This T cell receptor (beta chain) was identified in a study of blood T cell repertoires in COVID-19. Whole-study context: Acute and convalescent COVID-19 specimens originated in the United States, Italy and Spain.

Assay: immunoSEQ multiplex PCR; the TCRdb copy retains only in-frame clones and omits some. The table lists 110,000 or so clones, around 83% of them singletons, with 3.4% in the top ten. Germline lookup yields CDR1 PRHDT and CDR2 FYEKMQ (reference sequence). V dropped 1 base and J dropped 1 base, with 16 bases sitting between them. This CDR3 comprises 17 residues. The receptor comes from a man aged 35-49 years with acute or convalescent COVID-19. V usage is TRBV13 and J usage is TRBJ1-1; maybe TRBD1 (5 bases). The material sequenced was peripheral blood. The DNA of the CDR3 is TGTGCCAGCAGCTTAGAAGGATTGGGAGGGGAGAACACTGAAGCTTTCTTT. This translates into CASSLEGLGGENTEAFF.